The T cell receptor (beta chain) described here comes from a study of blood T cell repertoires in COVID-19. About the research overall: Italy, Spain and the United States were the sources of the convalescent and acute COVID-19 samples.

Clones were sequenced by immunoSEQ multiplex PCR, and TCRdb holds only the in-frame ones, with some missing. The data show around 150,000 clones, over 60% seen once. Participant-given clinical history determined each cohort assignment. What was sequenced was PBMCs or T cells enriched from blood (not recorded which). The sequence was obtained from a woman aged 45-65 years who had recovered from COVID-19.

CDR3 bases: TGTGCCAGCAGTTCCGCTATATTCCCCCAAGAGACCCAGTACTTC. Translation gives CASSSAIFPQETQYF. This chain links TRBV27 with TRBJ2-5, with D unresolved. The CDR3 has 15 residues. Trimming took 4 bases from V and 1 from J, leaving 13 bases between them. Germline V lookup: CDR1 MNHEY, CDR2 SMNVEV (reference sequence).